Shown below are 17 T cell receptor beta chains from a single sample sequenced in a study of T-cell reconstitution after alpha-beta-depleted transplantation in children. A TCRbeta library incorporating unique molecular identifiers was prepared. TCRdb processed the PCR reads anew with MiXCR; each CDR3 protein has one entry. The top ten hold 3% to 3.5% of the sample, which has about 540,000 distinct CDR3 sequences, around 16% seen once. The sample here was PBMCs from the stem cell graft donor, taken from the stem cell graft. These receptors came from a human donor who donated a stem cell graft to a child with acute lymphoblastic leukemia.

This clonotype has more than one count but fewer than ten. The V call is TRBV12-3 or TRBV12-4, the J call TRBJ1-3, with 7 bases fitting TRBD1. This CDR3 comprises 15 residues. With V trimmed by 6 bases and J by 2 bases, 7 bases remained unmatched. CDR3 residues: CASSDREDAGNTIYF. In DNA, the CDR3 is TGTGCCAGCAGCGACAGGGAGGATGCTGGAAACACCATATATTTT.

The sample holds a few counts of this clonotype. For the CDR3, the DNA is TGCAGCGTTAATTGGGATTACGAGCAGTACTTC. This codes for CSVNWDYEQYF. The V and J genes are TRBV29-1 and TRBJ2-7; D unclear. The CDR3 loop spans 11 amino acids. V shed 5 bases and J shed 4 bases, with 9 bases lying between them. Germline V lookup: CDR1 SQVTM, CDR2 ANQGSEA.

This clonotype has ten or more counts. The chain recombines TRBV5-1 with TRBJ1-1; D call uncertain. There are 18 residues in the CDR3. V was clipped by 1 base and J by 0 bases, with 19 bases between them. The germline gives CDR1 SGHRS, CDR2 YFSETQ. CDR3 in DNA: TGCGCCAGCAGCTTGTCGGTTAGGACCCTTATGGTGAACACTGAAGCTTTCTTT. The encoded protein is CASSLSVRTLMVNTEAFF. Complete variable domain (other parts from reference TRBV5-1 and TRBJ1-1): KAGVTQTPRYLIKTRGQQVTLSCSPISGHRSVSWYQQTPGQGLQFLFEYFSETQRNKGNFPGRFSGRQFSNSRSEMNVSTLELGDSALYLCASSLSVRTLMVNTEAFFGQGTRLTVV.

This clonotype was detected only a few times. V usage is TRBV15 and J usage is TRBJ1-3, with D possibly being TRBD1 (6 bases). V shed 4 bases and J shed 4 bases, with 17 bases lying between them. The CDR3 runs to 16 residues. The V gene's germline CDR1 is LNHNV and CDR2 YYDKDF (reference sequence). This CDR3 is CATSTALTGPGNTIYF. The CDR3 coding sequence is TGTGCCACCAGCACCGCCCTGACAGGACCGGGAAACACCATATATTTT. The complete variable domain, with remaining parts taken from reference TRBV15 and TRBJ1-3, reads DAMVIQNPRYQVTQFGKPVTLSCSQTLNHNVMYWYQQKSSQAPKLLFHYYDKDFNNEADTPDNFQSRRPNTSFCFLDIRSPGLGDTAMYLCATSTALTGPGNTIYFGEGSWLTVV.

The V gene is TRBV24-1, the J gene TRBJ2-1; 12 bases map to TRBD2. V dropped 5 bases and J dropped 8; count of bases not matched to a gene: 12. CDR1 is KGHDR and CDR2 is SFDVKD in the germline V gene. This CDR3 contains 17 residues. CDR3 sequence reads: CATSVLTSGRGLDEQFF. CDR3 sequence (DNA): TGTGCCACCAGTGTCCTGACTAGCGGGAGAGGGTTGGATGAGCAGTTCTTC.

The chain links TRBV20-1 to TRBJ2-1, with 9 bases that match TRBD2. This CDR3 comprises 16 residues. CDR1 and CDR2 (germline): DFQATT, SNEGSKA (reference sequence). V lost 1 base to trimming and J lost 6 bases; unmatched junction nucleotides: 10. The DNA of the CDR3 is TGCAGTGCTAGAGTGCCGCGGGAGGGCCGGCGCAATGAGCAGTTCTTC. Translating it yields CSARVPREGRRNEQFF.

The chain combines TRBV7-9 with TRBJ2-2; 10 bases are shared with TRBD2. The junction had 4 bases not matched to a gene; V was cut back by 11 bases and J by 1 base. Germline lookup yields CDR1 SEHNR and CDR2 FQNEAQ (reference sequence). The CDR3 sequence is 14 residues long. The CDR3 here is CAGGTSENTGELFF. CDR3 nucleotides: TGTGCCGGCGGGACTAGCGAGAACACCGGGGAGCTGTTTTTT.

The chain is built from TRBV25-1 and TRBJ1-1; D may be TRBD1 (6 bases). This CDR3 is built from 14 residues. Trimming pared 6 bases from V and 0 bases from J, leaving 11 bases between. Germline V gene lookup returns CDR1 MGHDK and CDR2 SYGVNS. CDR3 protein: CASRKGGLNTEAFF. CDR3 sequence (DNA): TGTGCCAGCAGGAAGGGGGGCCTGAACACTGAAGCTTTCTTT.

This chain connects TRBV12-3 or TRBV12-4 to TRBJ2-1; 7 nucleotides agree with TRBD1. J lost 8 bases, V lost 5 bases, and 6 bases had no gene match. This CDR3 is 13 amino acids long. The CDR3 reads CASSRQGGDEQFF. The CDR3 coding sequence is TGTGCCAGCAGTCGACAGGGTGGGGATGAGCAGTTCTTC.

This clonotype was picked up a small number of times. The chain links TRBV24-1 to TRBJ2-7; 11 bases are shared with TRBD1. Germline V CDR1 and CDR2: KGHDR, SFDVKD. This CDR3 comprises 15 residues. V gave up 4 bases and J gave up 4 bases; unmatched junction bases: 5. This CDR3 is CATSEPGTGGYEQYF. CDR3 sequence (DNA): TGTGCCACCAGTGAACCCGGGACAGGGGGTTACGAGCAGTACTTC.

The sample holds a few counts of this clonotype. V usage is TRBV19 and J usage is TRBJ1-1, with D uncertain. CDR1 is LNHDA, CDR2 SQIVND, per germline (reference sequence). This CDR3 spans 14 amino acids. The germline V and J ends were trimmed by 3 bases and 2 bases, with 10 bases remaining between them. CDR3 bases: TGTGCCAGTAGTATGACGGCGGCCAACACTGAAGCTTTCTTT. Encoded protein: CASSMTAANTEAFF.

CDR3 nucleotides: TGCAGTGCGGCAGAGACGCTTTCTTACAATGAGCAGTTCTTC. Encoded protein: CSAAETLSYNEQFF. The chain combines TRBV20-1 with TRBJ2-1; D uncertain. V dropped 6 bases and J dropped 4 bases, with 16 bases sitting between them. CDR3 length: 14 residues. Germline CDR1 DFQATT, CDR2 SNEGSKA (reference sequence).

This clonotype has just a few counts. The V gene is TRBV14, the J gene TRBJ2-7; 9 bases map to TRBD2. Trimming at V came to 1 base and at J to 1 base, leaving 2 bases not matched to a gene. This CDR3 has 15 residues. Per germline, CDR1 SGHDN and CDR2 FVKESK. The CDR3 DNA sequence: TGTGCCAGCAGCCAAGCGCTAGCGGGATCCTACGAGCAGTACTTC. Protein product: CASSQALAGSYEQYF.

This clonotype was counted only a few times. The chain is built from TRBV29-1 and TRBJ2-1; 9 bases are a match to TRBD1. Germline-derived CDR1 and CDR2 are SQVTM and ANQGSEA. The CDR3 contains 20 residues. Trimming cost V 6 bases and J 0 bases; bases outside gene matches: 21. The CDR3 DNA is TGCAGCGTCGCCACCCCGGGACAGGGATACGGTAGGGGCTCCTACAATGAGCAGTTCTTC. Translating it yields CSVATPGQGYGRGSYNEQFF.

This clonotype has at least ten counts. The rearrangement joins TRBV7-9 to TRBJ1-4; D unresolved. CDR1 is SEHNR and CDR2 is FQNEAQ in the germline V gene (reference sequence). V lost 7 bases, J lost 6 bases, and 12 bases lay in between. The CDR3 runs to 13 residues. CDR3 bases: TGTGCCAGCACAGAGGGCCCGGATGAAAAACTGTTTTTT. Protein: CASTEGPDEKLFF. The variable domain in full, completed from reference TRBV7-9 and TRBJ1-4, reads DTGVSQNPRHKITKRGQNVTFRCDPISEHNRLYWYRQTLGQGPEFLTYFQNEAQLEKSRLLSDRFSAERPKGSFSTLEIQRTEQGDSAMYLCASTEGPDEKLFFGSGTQLSVL.

The sample holds many counts of this clonotype. The V gene is TRBV6-1, the J gene TRBJ2-6; D is unclear. Between the trimmed V and J ends, which lost 6 bases and 0 bases, there was a span of 9 bases. The CDR3 loop spans 15 amino acids. From germline, CDR1 is MNHNS and CDR2 SASEGT. Here the CDR3 reads CASSQDSSGANVLTF. The CDR3 bases are TGTGCCAGCAGCCAAGATAGCTCTGGGGCCAACGTCCTGACTTTC.

The gene calls are TRBV7-9 and TRBJ2-7; D gene ambiguous. Deletions cut 1 base from V and 3 bases from J, with 7 bases between. CDR1 and CDR2 from the germline V gene are SEHNR and FQNEAQ (reference sequence). CDR3 length: 13 residues. This CDR3 reads CASSLGSIYEQYF. The CDR3 nucleotides read TGTGCCAGCAGCTTAGGGTCGATCTACGAGCAGTACTTC.